This T cell receptor beta chain emerged from a study of vaccination and CD4 T cells after COVID-19. On the study more broadly: Two of the convalescents were Hispanic, and the group consisted of six males and four females. Cultures acting as controls obtained a CEFX pool, an HIV-1 Nef pool, or no peptide. Study-level points and caveats: Convalescent patients had 304 of 307 vaccine-specific clones showing spike mono-reactivity.

In the case of this clonotype: Its antigen remains unidentified.

Sequencing of DNA taken from cultured CD4+ T cells relied on the Oncomine TCR Beta short-read assay. In TCRdb, the PCR reads were re-called with MiXCR into one record per CDR3 protein. The repertoire consists of thousands of distinct CDR3 sequences, with around 69% occurring once and the leading ten covering about 40%. Germline CDR1 reads DFQATT; CDR2 reads SNEGSKA (reference sequence). The CDR3 sequence is 14 residues long. V shed 6 bases and J 7 bases; nucleotides not matched to a gene: 13. The sample's treatment: roughly ten-day PBMC culture with coronavirus spike peptide pools or control peptides (ViraFEST assay).

This sequence was found in a human donor who had recovered from COVID-19. The specimen sequenced was CD4+ T cells from blood, cultured in vitro. This rearrangement joins TRBV20-1 to TRBJ1-1; TRBD1 matches 8 bases. The CDR3 spells CSAVLAQGASEAFF. CDR3 coding DNA: TGCAGTGCCGTACTTGCTCAGGGGGCGAGTGAAGCTTTCTTT.